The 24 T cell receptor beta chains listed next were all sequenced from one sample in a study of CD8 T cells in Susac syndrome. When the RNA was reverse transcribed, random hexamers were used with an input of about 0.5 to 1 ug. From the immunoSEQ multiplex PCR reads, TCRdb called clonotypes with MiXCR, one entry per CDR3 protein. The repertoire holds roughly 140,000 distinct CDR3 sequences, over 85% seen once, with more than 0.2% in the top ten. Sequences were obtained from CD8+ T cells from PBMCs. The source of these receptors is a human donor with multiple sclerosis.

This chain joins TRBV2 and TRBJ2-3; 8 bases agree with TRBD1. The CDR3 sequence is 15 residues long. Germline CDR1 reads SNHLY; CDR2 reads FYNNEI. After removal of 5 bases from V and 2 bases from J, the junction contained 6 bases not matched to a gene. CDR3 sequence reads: CASSTGQATTDTQYF. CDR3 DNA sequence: TGTGCCAGCAGTACGGGACAGGCCACCACAGATACGCAGTATTTT.

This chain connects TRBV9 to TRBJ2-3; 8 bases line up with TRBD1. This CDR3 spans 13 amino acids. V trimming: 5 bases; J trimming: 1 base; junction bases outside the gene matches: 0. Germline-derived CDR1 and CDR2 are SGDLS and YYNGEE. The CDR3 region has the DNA TGTGCCAGCAGGGGACAGGGCACAGATACGCAGTATTTT. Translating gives CASRGQGTDTQYF.

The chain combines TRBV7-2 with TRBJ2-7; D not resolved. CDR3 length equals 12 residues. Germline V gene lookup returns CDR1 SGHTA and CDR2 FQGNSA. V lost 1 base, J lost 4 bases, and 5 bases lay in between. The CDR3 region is CASSLDIYEQYF. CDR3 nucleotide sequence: TGTGCCAGCAGCTTAGATATATACGAGCAGTACTTC.

Here the CDR3 reads CSVGQASTDTQYF. In nucleotides, the CDR3 is TGCAGCGTTGGACAGGCTAGCACAGATACGCAGTATTTT. The V and J genes are TRBV29-1 and TRBJ2-3; possible D gene TRBD1, 6 bases. CDR1 is SQVTM and CDR2 is ANQGSEA in the germline V gene. The CDR3 extends over 13 amino acids. Trimming removed 4 bases from V and 0 bases from J, with 8 bases in between.

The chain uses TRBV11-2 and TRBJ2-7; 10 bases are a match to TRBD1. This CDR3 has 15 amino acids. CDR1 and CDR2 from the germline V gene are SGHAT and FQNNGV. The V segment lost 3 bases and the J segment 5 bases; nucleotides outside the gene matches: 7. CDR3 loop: CASSFNSGTGDEQYF. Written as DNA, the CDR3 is TGTGCCAGCAGCTTCAATTCCGGGACAGGGGACGAGCAGTACTTC.

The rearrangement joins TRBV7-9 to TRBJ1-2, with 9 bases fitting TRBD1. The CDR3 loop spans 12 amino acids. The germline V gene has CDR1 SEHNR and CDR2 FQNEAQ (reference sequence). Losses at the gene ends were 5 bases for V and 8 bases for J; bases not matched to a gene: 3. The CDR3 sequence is CASSRTGEGYTF. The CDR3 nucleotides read TGTGCCAGCAGCCGGACAGGGGAAGGCTACACCTTC.

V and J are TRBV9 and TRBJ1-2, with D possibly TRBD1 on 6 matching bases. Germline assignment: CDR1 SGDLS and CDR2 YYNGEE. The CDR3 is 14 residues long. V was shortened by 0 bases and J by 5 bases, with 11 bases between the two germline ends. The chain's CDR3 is CASSVAGDIYGYTF. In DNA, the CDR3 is TGTGCCAGCAGCGTAGCTGGGGACATATATGGCTACACCTTC.

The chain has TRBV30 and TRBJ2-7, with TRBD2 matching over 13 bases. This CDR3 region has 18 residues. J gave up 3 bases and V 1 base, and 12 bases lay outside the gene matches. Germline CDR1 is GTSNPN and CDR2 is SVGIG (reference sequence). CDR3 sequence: CAWSGSTSGGAVGYEQYF. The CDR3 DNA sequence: TGTGCCTGGAGTGGATCCACTAGCGGGGGGGCTGTAGGCTACGAGCAGTACTTC.

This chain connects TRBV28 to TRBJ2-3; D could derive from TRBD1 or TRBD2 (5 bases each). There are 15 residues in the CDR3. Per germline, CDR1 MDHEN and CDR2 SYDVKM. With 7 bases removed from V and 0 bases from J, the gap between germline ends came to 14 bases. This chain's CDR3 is CASTLGPASTDTQYF. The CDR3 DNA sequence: TGTGCCAGCACCTTGGGACCGGCTAGCACAGATACGCAGTATTTT.

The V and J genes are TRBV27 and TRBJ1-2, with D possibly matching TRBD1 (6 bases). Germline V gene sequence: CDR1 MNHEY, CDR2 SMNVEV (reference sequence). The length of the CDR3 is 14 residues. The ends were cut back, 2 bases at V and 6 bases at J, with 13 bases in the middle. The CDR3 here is CASSLEPGANGYTF. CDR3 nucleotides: TGTGCCAGCAGTTTAGAGCCGGGGGCGAATGGCTACACCTTC.

CDR3 sequence reads: CASSGGAQETQYF. CDR3 sequence (DNA): TGTGCCAGCAGCGGGGGGGCCCAAGAGACCCAGTACTTC. The rearrangement uses TRBV6-1 and TRBJ2-5; 8 nucleotides align to TRBD2. CDR3 size: 13 residues. The junction had 1 base not matched to a gene; V was cut back by 6 bases and J by 1 base. Germline CDR1 reads MNHNS; CDR2 reads SASEGT.

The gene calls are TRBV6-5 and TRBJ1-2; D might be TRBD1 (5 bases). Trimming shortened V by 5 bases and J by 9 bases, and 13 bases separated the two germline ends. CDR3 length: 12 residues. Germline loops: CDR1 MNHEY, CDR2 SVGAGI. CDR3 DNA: TGTGCCAGCAGTCAACCGGGGGGGAGCTACACCTTC. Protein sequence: CASSQPGGSYTF.

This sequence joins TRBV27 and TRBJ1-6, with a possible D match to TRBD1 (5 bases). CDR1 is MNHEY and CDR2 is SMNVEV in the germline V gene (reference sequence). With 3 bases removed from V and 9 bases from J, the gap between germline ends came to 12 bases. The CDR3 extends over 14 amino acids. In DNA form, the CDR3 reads TGTGCCAGCAGTTTGGCAGGGTACGGTTCACCCCTCCACTTT. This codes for CASSLAGYGSPLHF.

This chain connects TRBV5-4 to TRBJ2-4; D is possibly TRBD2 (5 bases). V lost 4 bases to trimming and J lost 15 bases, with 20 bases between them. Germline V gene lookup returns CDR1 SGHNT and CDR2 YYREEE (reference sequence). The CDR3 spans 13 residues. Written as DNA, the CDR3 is TGTGCCAGCAGCGAACTGGACTCCCGTTCCCGGTACTTC. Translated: CASSELDSRSRYF.

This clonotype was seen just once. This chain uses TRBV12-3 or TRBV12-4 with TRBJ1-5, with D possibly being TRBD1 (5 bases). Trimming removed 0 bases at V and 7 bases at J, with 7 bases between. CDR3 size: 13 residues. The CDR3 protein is CASSLAWDQPQHF. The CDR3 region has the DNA TGTGCCAGCAGTTTAGCGTGGGACCAGCCCCAGCATTTT.

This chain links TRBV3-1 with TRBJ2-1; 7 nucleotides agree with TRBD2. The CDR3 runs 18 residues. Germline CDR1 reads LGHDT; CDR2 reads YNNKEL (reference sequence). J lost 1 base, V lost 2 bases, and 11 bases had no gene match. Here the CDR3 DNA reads TGTGCCAGCAGCCAATTAGCGGGCGGAGGGCTATCCTACAATGAGCAGTTCTTC. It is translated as CASSQLAGGGLSYNEQFF.

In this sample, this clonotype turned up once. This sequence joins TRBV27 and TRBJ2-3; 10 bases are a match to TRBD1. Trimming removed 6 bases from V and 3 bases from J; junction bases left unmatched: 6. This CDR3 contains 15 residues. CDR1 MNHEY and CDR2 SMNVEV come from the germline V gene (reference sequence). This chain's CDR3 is CASSRTGGVTDTQYF. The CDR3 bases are TGTGCCAGCAGCAGGACAGGGGGGGTAACAGATACGCAGTATTTT.

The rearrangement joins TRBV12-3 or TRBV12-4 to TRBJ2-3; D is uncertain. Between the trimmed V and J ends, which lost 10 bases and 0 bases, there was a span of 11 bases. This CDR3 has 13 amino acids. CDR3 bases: TGTGCCACCGGTGTTGCTAGCACAGATACGCAGTATTTT. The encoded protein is CATGVASTDTQYF.

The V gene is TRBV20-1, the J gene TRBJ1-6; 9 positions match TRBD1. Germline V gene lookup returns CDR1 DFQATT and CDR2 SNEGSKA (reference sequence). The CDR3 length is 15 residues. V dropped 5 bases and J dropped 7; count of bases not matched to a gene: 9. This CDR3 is CSAQAAGTGNSPLHF. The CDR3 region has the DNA TGCAGTGCTCAGGCCGCCGGGACAGGGAATTCACCCCTCCACTTT.

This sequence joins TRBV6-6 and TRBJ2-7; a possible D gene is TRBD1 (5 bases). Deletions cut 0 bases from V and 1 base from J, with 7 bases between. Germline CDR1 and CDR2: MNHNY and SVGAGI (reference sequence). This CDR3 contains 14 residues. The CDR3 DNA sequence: TGTGCCAGCAGTTACTCGGCAGGGTCCTACGAGCAGTACTTC. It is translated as CASSYSAGSYEQYF.

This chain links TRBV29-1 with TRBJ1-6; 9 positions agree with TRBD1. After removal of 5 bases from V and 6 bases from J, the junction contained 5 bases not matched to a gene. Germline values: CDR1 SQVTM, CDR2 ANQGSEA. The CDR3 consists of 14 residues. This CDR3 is CSVWTGVSNSPLHF. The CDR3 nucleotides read TGCAGCGTTTGGACAGGGGTGTCTAATTCACCCCTCCACTTT.

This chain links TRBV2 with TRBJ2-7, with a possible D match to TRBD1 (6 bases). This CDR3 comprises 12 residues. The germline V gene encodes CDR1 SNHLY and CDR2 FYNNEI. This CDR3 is CAVMTGSYEQYF. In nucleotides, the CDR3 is TGTGCAGTGATGACAGGTTCCTACGAGCAGTACTTC. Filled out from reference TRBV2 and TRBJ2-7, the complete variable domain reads EPEVTQTPSHQVTQMGQEVILRCVPISNHLYFYWYRQILGQKVEFLVSFYNNEISEKSEIFDDQFSVERPDGSNFTLKIRSTKLEDSAMYFCAVMTGSYEQYFGPGTRLTVT.

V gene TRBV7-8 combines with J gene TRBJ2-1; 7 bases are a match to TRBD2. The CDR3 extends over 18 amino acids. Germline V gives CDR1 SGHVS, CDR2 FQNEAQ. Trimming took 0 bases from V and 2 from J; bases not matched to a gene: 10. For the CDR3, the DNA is TGTGCCAGCAGCTTAGCCCGTGGGAGCGGGGTCGCCTACAATGAGCAGTTCTTC. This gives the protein CASSLARGSGVAYNEQFF. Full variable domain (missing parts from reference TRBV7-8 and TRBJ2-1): GAGVSQSPRYKVAKRGQDVALRCDPISGHVSLFWYQQALGQGPEFLTYFQNEAQLDKSGLPSDRFFAERPEGSVSTLKIQRTQQEDSAVYLCASSLARGSGVAYNEQFFGPGTRLTVL.

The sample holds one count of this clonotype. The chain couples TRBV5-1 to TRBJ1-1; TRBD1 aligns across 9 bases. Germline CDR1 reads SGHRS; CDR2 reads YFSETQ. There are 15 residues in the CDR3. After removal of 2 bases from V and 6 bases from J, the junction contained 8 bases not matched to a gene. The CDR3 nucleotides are TGCGCCAGCAGCTTATGGACAGGGGACAGGCCTGAAGCTTTCTTT. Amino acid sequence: CASSLWTGDRPEAFF.